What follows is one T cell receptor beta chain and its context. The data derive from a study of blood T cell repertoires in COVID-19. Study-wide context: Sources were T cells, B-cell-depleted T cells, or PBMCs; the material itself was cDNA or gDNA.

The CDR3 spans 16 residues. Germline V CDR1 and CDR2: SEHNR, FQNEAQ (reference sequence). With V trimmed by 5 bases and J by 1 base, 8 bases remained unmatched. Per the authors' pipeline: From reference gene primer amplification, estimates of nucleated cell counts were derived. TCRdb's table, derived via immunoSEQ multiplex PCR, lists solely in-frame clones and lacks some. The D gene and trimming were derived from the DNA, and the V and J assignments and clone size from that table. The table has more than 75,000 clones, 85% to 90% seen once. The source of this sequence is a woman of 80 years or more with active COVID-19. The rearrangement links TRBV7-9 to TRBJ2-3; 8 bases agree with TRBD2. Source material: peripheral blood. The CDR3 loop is CASSPRGGVGTDTQYF. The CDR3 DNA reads TGTGCCAGCAGCCCACGGGGGGGAGTCGGCACAGATACGCAGTATTTT. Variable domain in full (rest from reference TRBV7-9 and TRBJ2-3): DTGVSQNPRHKITKRGQNVTFRCDPISEHNRLYWYRQTLGQGPEFLTYFQNEAQLEKSRLLSDRFSAERPKGSFSTLEIQRTEQGDSAMYLCASSPRGGVGTDTQYFGPGTRLTVL.